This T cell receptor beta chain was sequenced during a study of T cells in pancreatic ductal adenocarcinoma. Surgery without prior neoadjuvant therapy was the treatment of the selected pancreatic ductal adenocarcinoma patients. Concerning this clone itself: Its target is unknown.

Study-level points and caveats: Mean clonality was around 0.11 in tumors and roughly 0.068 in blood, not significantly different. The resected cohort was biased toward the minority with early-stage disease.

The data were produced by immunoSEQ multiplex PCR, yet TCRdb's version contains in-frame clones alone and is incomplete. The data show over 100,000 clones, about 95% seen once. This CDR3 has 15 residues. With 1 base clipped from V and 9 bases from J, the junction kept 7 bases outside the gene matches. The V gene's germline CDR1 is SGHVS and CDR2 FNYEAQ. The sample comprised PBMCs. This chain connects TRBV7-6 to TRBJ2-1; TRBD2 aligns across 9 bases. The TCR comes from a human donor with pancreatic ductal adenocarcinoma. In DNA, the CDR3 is TGTGCCAGCAGCTTAGTAGCGGGAGTGATTGGTGAGCAGTTCTTC. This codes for CASSLVAGVIGEQFF.